Sequencing of this T cell receptor (beta chain) was carried out in a study of blood T cell repertoires in COVID-19. Background on the study: The analysed material was cDNA or gDNA that came from T cells, B-cell-depleted T cells, or PBMCs.

V was cut by 2 bases and J by 1 base, with 6 bases left in between. The CDR3 has 15 residues. CDR1 and CDR2 (germline): SNHLY, FYNNEI. Here immunoSEQ multiplex PCR was the method, and the copy in TCRdb shows in-frame clones only, minus some. The sample lists a few hundred thousand clones, 85% to 90% occurring once. This sequence was found in a man in his fifties with acute or convalescent COVID-19. V gene TRBV2 combines with J gene TRBJ2-6, with D possibly being TRBD1 (6 bases). Sequences were obtained from peripheral blood. The CDR3 loop reads CASSEQGSGANVLTF. DNA for the CDR3: TGTGCCAGCAGTGAACAGGGGTCTGGGGCCAACGTCCTGACTTTC. The full variable domain, its missing parts supplied by reference TRBV2 and TRBJ2-6, is EPEVTQTPSHQVTQMGQEVILRCVPISNHLYFYWYRQILGQKVEFLVSFYNNEISEKSEIFDDQFSVERPDGSNFTLKIRSTKLEDSAMYFCASSEQGSGANVLTFGAGSRLTVL.